One sample yielded the 18 T cell receptor beta chains listed below, sequenced in a study of T cell responses to AZD1222 COVID-19 vaccine. Using immunoSEQ multiplex PCR, the repertoire was profiled, and TCRdb retains in-frame clones only, with some absent. The repertoire includes 150,000 or so clones, 92% of them detected once, and 3.5% to 4.5% sits in the top ten. The sequences come from peripheral blood, collected on day 0 of AZD1222 vaccination. Source of these receptors: an adult in good health.

The chain has TRBV15 and TRBJ2-6, with TRBD2 as a possible D gene (5 bases). V was trimmed by 0 bases and J by 4 bases, leaving 10 bases between them. The CDR3 contains 16 residues. CDR1 is LNHNV, CDR2 YYDKDF, per germline (reference sequence). CDR3 bases: TGTGCCACCAGCAGAGAACGGGGAACGGGGGCCAACGTCCTGACTTTC. Translated: CATSRERGTGANVLTF. Drawing the rest from reference TRBV15 and TRBJ2-6, the complete variable domain is DAMVIQNPRYQVTQFGKPVTLSCSQTLNHNVMYWYQQKSSQAPKLLFHYYDKDFNNEADTPDNFQSRRPNTSFCFLDIRSPGLGDTAMYLCATSRERGTGANVLTFGAGSRLTVL.

The chain combines TRBV6-1 with TRBJ1-5; D is uncertain. This CDR3 region has 14 residues. The germline V gene encodes CDR1 MNHNS and CDR2 SASEGT. V was clipped by 5 bases and J by 2 bases, with 10 bases between them. For the CDR3, the DNA is TGTGCCAGCAGTCACAATGTCGGCAATCAGCCCCAGCATTTT. This codes for CASSHNVGNQPQHF.

This clone was found once. The chain has TRBV4-1 and TRBJ2-1; D is undetermined. Germline V gene sequence: CDR1 MGHRA, CDR2 YSYEKL. V was pared by 1 base and J by 5 bases, with 18 bases between. CDR3 length: 17 residues. CDR3 nucleotides: TGCGCCAGCAGCCAAGTTATGAGTCAGAAAGGACACAATGAGCAGTTCTTC. Translating gives CASSQVMSQKGHNEQFF.

This chain connects TRBV7-2 to TRBJ2-2, with D perhaps matching TRBD2 (6 bases). The CDR3 extends over 17 amino acids. Trimming cost V 5 bases and J 2 bases, with 18 bases left between them. Germline CDR1 is SGHTA and CDR2 is FQGNSA. Here the CDR3 reads CASSGKPGTLNTGELFF. The CDR3 bases are TGTGCCAGCAGCGGAAAACCGGGGACTCTAAACACCGGGGAGCTGTTTTTT.

The J gene is TRBJ2-1, the V gene TRBV7-2, with 7 bases identical to TRBD1. V shed 6 bases, J shed 14 bases, and the junction held 4 bases outside the gene matches. Germline V gives CDR1 SGHTA, CDR2 FQGNSA. The length of the CDR3 is 10 residues. In nucleotides, the CDR3 is TGTGCCAGCAGGCTTGACAGGGAGTTCTTC. It yields the protein CASRLDREFF.

The chain combines TRBV19 with TRBJ1-4; D ambiguous. V was pared by 7 bases and J by 8 bases, with 14 bases between. Germline loops: CDR1 LNHDA, CDR2 SQIVND (reference sequence). CDR3 length equals 13 residues. The CDR3 DNA reads as TGTGCCAGTACCGATTATCTGGGGGAAAAACTGTTTTTT. This gives the protein CASTDYLGEKLFF.

V gene TRBV9 combines with J gene TRBJ1-1; D uncertain. The ends were cut back, 0 bases at V and 1 base at J, with 10 bases in the middle. The CDR3 is made up of 15 amino acids. Germline V gives CDR1 SGDLS, CDR2 YYNGEE. The CDR3 DNA is TGTGCCAGCAGCGTAGTTGGCAGTCCGAACACTGAAGCTTTCTTT. Translation gives CASSVVGSPNTEAFF.

This chain connects TRBV7-6 to TRBJ1-1, with 8 bases that match TRBD1. Per the germline V gene, CDR1 is SGHVS and CDR2 is FNYEAQ. Trimming removed 5 bases from V and 8 bases from J; junction bases left unmatched: 1. The CDR3 sequence is 11 residues long. The CDR3 nucleotides read TGTGCCAGCAGCACAGGGGGGGAAGCTTTCTTT. It specifies CASSTGGEAFF. The whole variable domain, remainder taken from reference TRBV7-6 and TRBJ1-1, is GAGVSQSPRYKVTKRGQDVALRCDPISGHVSLYWYRQALGQGPEFLTYFNYEAQQDKSGLPNDRFSAERPEGSISTLTIQRTEQRDSAMYRCASSTGGEAFFGQGTRLTVV.

This rearrangement joins TRBV30 to TRBJ2-7; D is possibly TRBD2 (7 bases). The germline V and J ends were trimmed by 0 bases and 1 base, with 16 bases remaining between them. Per the germline V gene, CDR1 is GTSNPN and CDR2 is SVGIG (reference sequence). The CDR3 has 16 amino acids. The CDR3 sequence is CAWSVVRGGVSYEQYF. The CDR3 DNA reads TGTGCCTGGAGTGTTGTAAGGGGGGGAGTATCCTACGAGCAGTACTTC. The full variable domain, its missing parts supplied by reference TRBV30 and TRBJ2-7, is SQTIHQWPATLVQPVGSPLSLECTVEGTSNPNLYWYRQAAGRGLQLLFYSVGIGQISSEVPQNLSASRPQDRQFILSSKKLLLSDSGFYLCAWSVVRGGVSYEQYFGPGTRLTVT.

The CDR3 region is CASSPPGRVEQYF. As DNA, the CDR3 is TGTGCCAGCAGCCCCCCGGGGCGGGTAGAGCAGTACTTC. J is TRBJ2-7 and V is TRBV3-1 (or the pseudogene TRBV3-2); D is perhaps TRBD1 or TRBD2 (5 bases each). Germline CDR1 and CDR2: LGHDT and YNNKEL (reference sequence). The CDR3 totals 13 residues. V was trimmed by 4 bases and J by 7 bases, leaving 14 bases between them.

This clone was detected once. The V call is TRBV27, the J call TRBJ1-5; D is uncertain. The CDR3 runs to 19 residues. V lost 5 bases, J lost 0 bases, and 23 bases lay in between. Germline CDR1 reads MNHEY; CDR2 reads SMNVEV (reference sequence). The CDR3 sequence: CASSLRSPVSPVSNQPQHF. CDR3 DNA: TGTGCCAGCAGTCTACGATCGCCGGTCAGCCCCGTTAGCAATCAGCCCCAGCATTTT.

The rearrangement uses TRBV7-2 and TRBJ2-2; D uncertain. Trimming left V 5 bases short and J 1 base short, with 8 bases between. Germline V CDR1 and CDR2: SGHTA, FQGNSA. The CDR3 has 14 amino acids. Here the CDR3 reads CASSGNRNTGELFF. CDR3 DNA: TGTGCCAGCAGCGGGAACAGGAACACCGGGGAGCTGTTTTTT.

This chain links TRBV27 with TRBJ2-1; D not certain. Germline CDR1 reads MNHEY; CDR2 reads SMNVEV (reference sequence). Trimming took off 6 bases at V and 0 bases at J, with 9 bases between the two ends. The CDR3 contains 14 residues. CDR3 nucleotide sequence: TGTGCCAGCAGGCAGTTTAGCTCCTACAATGAGCAGTTCTTC. This encodes CASRQFSSYNEQFF.

The chain carries TRBV18 and TRBJ1-4; 8 nucleotides match TRBD1. In germline, CDR1 is KGHSH, CDR2 LQKENI. The CDR3 totals 17 residues. Losses at the gene ends were 2 bases for V and 0 bases for J; bases not matched to a gene: 5. CDR3 sequence (DNA): TGTGCCAGCTCACCAAGGGGACAGGACTCAACTAATGAAAAACTGTTTTTT. Its translation: CASSPRGQDSTNEKLFF.

The V call is TRBV19, the J call TRBJ2-2; D may correspond to TRBD1 or TRBD2 (6 bases each). V lost 10 bases and J 6 bases, leaving 9 bases between the germline ends. From germline, CDR1 is LNHDA and CDR2 SQIVND (reference sequence). This CDR3 comprises 11 residues. In DNA form, the CDR3 reads TGTGCCACCCGGGGGCCCGGGGAGCTGTTTTTT. Protein product: CATRGPGELFF.

The V call is TRBV15, the J call TRBJ1-1; TRBD1 is a possible D gene (5 bases). Germline assignment: CDR1 LNHNV and CDR2 YYDKDF (reference sequence). CDR3 length: 15 amino acids. V was trimmed by 5 bases and J by 3 bases, leaving 16 bases between them. CDR3 amino acids: CATSSPTGGDTEAFF. CDR3 nucleotides: TGTGCCACCAGCTCCCCCACGGGGGGGGACACTGAAGCTTTCTTT.

The chain uses TRBV6-4 and TRBJ2-2; TRBD1 matches 7 bases. The ends lost 7 bases at V and 2 bases at J; junction bases unmatched: 7. Germline V lookup: CDR1 MRHNA, CDR2 SNTAGT. CDR3 length: 15 amino acids. In nucleotides, the CDR3 is TGTGCCAGCAAAGGGACAGCTCCTAACACCGGGGAGCTGTTTTTT. This gives the protein CASKGTAPNTGELFF.

The J gene is TRBJ2-3, the V gene TRBV4-2; 10 nucleotides line up with TRBD2. This CDR3 spans 20 amino acids. V shed 0 bases and J 4 bases; nucleotides not matched to a gene: 16. Per the germline V gene, CDR1 is LGHNA and CDR2 is YNFKEQ. CDR3 bases: TGTGCCAGCAGCCAAGAAAGCGGGAGGGCAACGACTTACGGCGCAGATACGCAGTATTTT. It is translated as CASSQESGRATTYGADTQYF.